This is a list of T cell receptor beta chains from one sample in a study of CD8+ T cells in alopecia areata. The data were produced by immunoSEQ multiplex PCR, yet TCRdb's version contains in-frame clones alone and is incomplete. The sample holds 150,000 to 200,000 clones, approximately 70% seen once. The source material was CD8+ T cells sorted from blood, sampled at week 0. All receptors derive from a human donor with alopecia areata. The CDR3 runs from the conserved cysteine through the conserved F or W. The D gene is left open where the match is weak. The listing skips clone size in some rows; elsewhere it reads once, few, many or a size class.

D gene,J gene,CDR3 length,clone size,V gene,CDR3 protein,CDR3 DNA
.,TRBJ1-1,13,.,TRBV15,CATSTTTGLGAFF,TGTGCCACCAGCACCACGACAGGACTAGGGGCTTTCTTT
.,TRBJ2-3,12,few,TRBV7-9,CASSLSTDTQYF,TGTGCCAGCAGCTTATCTACAGATACGCAGTATTTT
.,TRBJ2-5,11,.,TRBV5-6,CASSFGETQYF,TGTGCCAGCAGCTTCGGGGAGACCCAGTACTTC
TRBD2,TRBJ2-1,15,.,TRBV7-9,CASSLVRGGYNEQFF,TGTGCCAGCAGCTTAGTTCGGGGGGGCTACAATGAGCAGTTCTTC
.,TRBJ1-5,15,.,TRBV6-5,CASSYEKSGNQPQHF,TGTGCCAGCAGTTACGAGAAGAGTGGCAATCAGCCCCAGCATTTT
TRBD1,TRBJ2-7,14,few,TRBV27,CASSLDRVSYEQYF,TGTGCCAGCAGTTTGGACAGGGTTTCCTACGAGCAGTACTTC
.,TRBJ1-2,14,.,TRBV7-9,CASSPPTGMIFYTF,TGTGCCAGCAGCCCCCCAACGGGGATGATTTTCTACACCTTC
TRBD1,TRBJ2-5,15,.,TRBV7-6,CASSPSQGARETQYF,TGTGCCAGCAGCCCGTCCCAGGGGGCCCGAGAGACCCAGTACTTC
TRBD1,TRBJ2-1,13,.,TRBV15,CATRGTGYNEQFF,TGTGCCACCCGCGGGACAGGCTACAATGAGCAGTTCTTC
.,TRBJ1-6,11,.,TRBV30,CAWIYRGLIHF,TGTGCCTGGATTTATCGGGGATTAATCCACTTT
.,TRBJ2-7,15,.,TRBV9,CASSVGDSGTYEQYF,TGTGCCAGCAGCGTAGGGGATAGCGGAACCTACGAGCAGTACTTC
.,TRBJ2-2,15,.,TRBV6-5,CASSALSGSTGELFF,TGTGCCAGCAGTGCCCTAAGTGGTAGTACCGGGGAGCTGTTTTTT
.,TRBJ2-7,14,once,TRBV5-6,CASSLDSVSYEQYF,TGTGCCAGCAGCTTGGATTCTGTCTCCTACGAGCAGTACTTC
.,TRBJ1-6,15,.,TRBV27,CASSLSMGAGSPLHF,TGTGCCAGCAGTTTATCGATGGGGGCTGGGTCACCCCTCCACTTT
.,TRBJ2-2,13,.,TRBV10-1,CASSGEARGELFF,TGCGCCAGCAGTGGGGAAGCGCGTGGGGAGCTGTTTTTT
.,TRBJ2-1,16,.,TRBV4-1,CASSQVTDNPYNEQFF,TGCGCCAGCAGCCAAGTTACGGACAATCCCTACAATGAGCAGTTCTTC
.,TRBJ2-3,12,few,TRBV19,CASGRVADTQYF,TGTGCCAGCGGGCGGGTCGCGGATACGCAGTATTTT
TRBD1,TRBJ1-4,14,once,TRBV2,CASSEKRTGEKLFF,TGTGCCAGCAGCGAAAAAAGGACAGGTGAAAAACTGTTTTTT
.,TRBJ2-1,12,.,TRBV6-6,CASSLPSYEQFF,TGTGCCAGCAGTCTGCCGTCGTATGAGCAGTTCTTC
.,TRBJ2-1,13,once,TRBV13,CASSFPLGNEQFF,TGTGCCAGCAGCTTTCCCTTAGGCAATGAGCAGTTCTTC
.,TRBJ1-5,15,.,TRBV10-2,CASSGFDGTNQPQHF,TGCGCCAGCAGTGGGTTTGACGGGACCAATCAGCCCCAGCATTTT
.,TRBJ1-2,12,few,TRBV13,CASSGDLYGYTF,TGTGCCAGCAGTGGGGACCTCTATGGCTACACCTTC
.,TRBJ1-1,13,few,TRBV27,CASSLFANTEAFF,TGTGCCAGCAGTTTGTTTGCGAACACTGAAGCTTTCTTT
.,TRBJ1-1,14,.,TRBV5-6,CASSSGPGYTEAFF,TGTGCCAGCAGCTCCGGTCCGGGGTACACTGAAGCTTTCTTT
.,TRBJ1-4,15,.,TRBV5-1,CASSGGGVTNEKLFF,TGCGCCAGCAGCGGCGGTGGGGTCACTAATGAAAAACTGTTTTTT